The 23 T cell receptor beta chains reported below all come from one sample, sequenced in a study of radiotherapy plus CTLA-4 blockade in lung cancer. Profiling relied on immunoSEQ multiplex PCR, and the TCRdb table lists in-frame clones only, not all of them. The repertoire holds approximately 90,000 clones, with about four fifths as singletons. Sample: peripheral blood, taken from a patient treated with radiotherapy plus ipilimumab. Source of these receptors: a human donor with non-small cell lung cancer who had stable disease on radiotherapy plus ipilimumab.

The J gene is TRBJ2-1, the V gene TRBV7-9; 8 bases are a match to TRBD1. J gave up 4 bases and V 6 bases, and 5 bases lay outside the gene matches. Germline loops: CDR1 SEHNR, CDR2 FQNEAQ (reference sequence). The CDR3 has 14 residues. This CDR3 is CASRAGQAYNEQFF. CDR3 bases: TGTGCCAGCAGGGCGGGACAGGCATACAATGAGCAGTTCTTC.

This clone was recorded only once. The chain's CDR3 is CASSYLAGNQPQHF. The CDR3 DNA follows: TGTGCCAGCAGTTATTTGGCAGGCAATCAGCCCCAGCATTTT. The V and J genes are TRBV6-1 and TRBJ1-5; D is undetermined. With 5 bases removed from V and 2 bases from J, the gap between germline ends came to 10 bases. CDR3 length equals 14 residues. Germline CDR1 and CDR2: MNHNS and SASEGT.

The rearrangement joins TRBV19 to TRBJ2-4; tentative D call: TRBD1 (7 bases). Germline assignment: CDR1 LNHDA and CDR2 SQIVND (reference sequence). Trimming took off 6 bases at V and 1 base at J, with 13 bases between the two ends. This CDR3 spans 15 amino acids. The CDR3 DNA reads TGTGCCAGTAGGGAGGGGGCGCTCGCCAAAAACATTCAGTACTTC. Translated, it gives CASREGALAKNIQYF.

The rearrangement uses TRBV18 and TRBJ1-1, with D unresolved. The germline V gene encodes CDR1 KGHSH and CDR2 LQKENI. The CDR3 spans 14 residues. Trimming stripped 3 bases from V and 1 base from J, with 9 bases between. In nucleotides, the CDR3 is TGTGCCAGCTCACCCGCAGCGAAGAACACTGAAGCTTTCTTT. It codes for CASSPAAKNTEAFF.

The DNA for the CDR3 is TGTGCCAGCAGTTTATCACCCCCGGACAGGGGGCGCCTTGGGACTGAAGCTTTCTTT. It is translated as CASSLSPPDRGRLGTEAFF. The chain joins TRBV27 to TRBJ1-1; 11 nucleotides agree with TRBD1. The CDR3 spans 19 residues. Germline CDR1 is MNHEY and CDR2 is SMNVEV (reference sequence). V shed 0 bases and J 5 bases; nucleotides not matched to a gene: 14.

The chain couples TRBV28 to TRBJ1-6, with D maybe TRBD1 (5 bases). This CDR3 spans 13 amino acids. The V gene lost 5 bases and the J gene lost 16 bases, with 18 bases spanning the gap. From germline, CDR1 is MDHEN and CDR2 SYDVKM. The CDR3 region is CASSSRAPGSLHF. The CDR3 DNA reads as TGTGCCAGCAGTAGCCGGGCCCCAGGGTCTCTCCACTTT.

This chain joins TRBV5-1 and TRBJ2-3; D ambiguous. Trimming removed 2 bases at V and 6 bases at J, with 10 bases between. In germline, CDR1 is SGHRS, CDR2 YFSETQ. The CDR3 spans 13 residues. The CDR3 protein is CASSFRGRDTQYF. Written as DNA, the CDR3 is TGCGCCAGCAGCTTCCGAGGTCGGGATACGCAGTATTTT.

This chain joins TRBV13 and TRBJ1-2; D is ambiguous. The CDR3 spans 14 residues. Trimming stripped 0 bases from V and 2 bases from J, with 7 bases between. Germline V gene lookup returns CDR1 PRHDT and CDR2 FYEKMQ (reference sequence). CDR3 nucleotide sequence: TGTGCCAGCAGCTTAGGAGGGCAGAACTATGGCTACACCTTC. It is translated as CASSLGGQNYGYTF.

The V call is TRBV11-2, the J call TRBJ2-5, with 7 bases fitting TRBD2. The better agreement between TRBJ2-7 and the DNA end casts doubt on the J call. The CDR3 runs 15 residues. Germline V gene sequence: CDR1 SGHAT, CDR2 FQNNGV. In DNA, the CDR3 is TGTGCCAGCAGCCTCAGAGGGGACTACTCCTACGAGCAGTACTTC. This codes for CASSLRGDYSYEQYF.

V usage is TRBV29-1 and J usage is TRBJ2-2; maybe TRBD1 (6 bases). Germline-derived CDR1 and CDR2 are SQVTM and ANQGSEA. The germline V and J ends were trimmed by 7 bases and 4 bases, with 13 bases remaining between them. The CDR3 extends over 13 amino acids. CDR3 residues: CSATQGPTGELFF. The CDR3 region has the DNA TGCAGCGCCACACAGGGACCCACCGGGGAGCTGTTTTTT.

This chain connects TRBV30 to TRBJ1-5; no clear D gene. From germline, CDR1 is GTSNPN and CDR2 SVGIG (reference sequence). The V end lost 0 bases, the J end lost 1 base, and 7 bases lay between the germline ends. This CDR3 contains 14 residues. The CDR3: CAWSVSRSNQPQHF. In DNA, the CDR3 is TGTGCCTGGAGTGTCTCAAGGAGCAATCAGCCCCAGCATTTT.

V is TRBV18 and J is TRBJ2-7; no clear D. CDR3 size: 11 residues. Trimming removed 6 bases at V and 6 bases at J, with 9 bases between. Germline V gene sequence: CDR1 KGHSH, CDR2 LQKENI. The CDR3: CASSPSLEQYF. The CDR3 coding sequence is TGTGCCAGCTCTCCCTCCCTCGAGCAGTACTTC.

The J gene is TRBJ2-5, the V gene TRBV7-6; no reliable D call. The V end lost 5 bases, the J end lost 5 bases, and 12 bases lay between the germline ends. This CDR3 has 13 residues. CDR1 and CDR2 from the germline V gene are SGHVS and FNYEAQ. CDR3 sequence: CASSPPAWETQYF. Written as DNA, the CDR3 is TGTGCCAGCAGCCCCCCGGCTTGGGAGACCCAGTACTTC.

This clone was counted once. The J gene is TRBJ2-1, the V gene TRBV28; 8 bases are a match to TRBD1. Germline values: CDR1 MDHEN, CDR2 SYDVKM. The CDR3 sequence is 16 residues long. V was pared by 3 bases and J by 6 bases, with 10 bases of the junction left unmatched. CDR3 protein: CASSLVRTGRSNEQFF. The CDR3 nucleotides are TGTGCCAGCAGTTTGGTAAGGACAGGGAGGAGCAATGAGCAGTTCTTC.

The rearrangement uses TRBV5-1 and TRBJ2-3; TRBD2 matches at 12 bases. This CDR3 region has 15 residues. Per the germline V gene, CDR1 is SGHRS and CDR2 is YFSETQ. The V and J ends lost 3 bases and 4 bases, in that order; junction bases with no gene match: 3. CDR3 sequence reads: CASSSSGGEADTQYF. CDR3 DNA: TGCGCCAGCAGCTCTAGCGGGGGGGAGGCAGATACGCAGTATTTT.

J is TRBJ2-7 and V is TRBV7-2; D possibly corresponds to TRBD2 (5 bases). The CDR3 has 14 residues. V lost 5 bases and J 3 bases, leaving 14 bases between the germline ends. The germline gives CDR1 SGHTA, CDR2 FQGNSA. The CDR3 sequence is CASSPRTRDYEQYF. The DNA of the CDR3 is TGTGCCAGCAGCCCCCGCACCCGGGACTACGAGCAGTACTTC.

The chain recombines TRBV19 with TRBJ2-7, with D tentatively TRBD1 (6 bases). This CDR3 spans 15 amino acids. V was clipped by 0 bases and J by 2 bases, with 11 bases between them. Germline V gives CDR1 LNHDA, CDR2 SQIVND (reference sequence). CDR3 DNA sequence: TGTGCCAGTAGTATAGATGCAACAGGGCCCTACGAGCAGTACTTC. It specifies CASSIDATGPYEQYF.

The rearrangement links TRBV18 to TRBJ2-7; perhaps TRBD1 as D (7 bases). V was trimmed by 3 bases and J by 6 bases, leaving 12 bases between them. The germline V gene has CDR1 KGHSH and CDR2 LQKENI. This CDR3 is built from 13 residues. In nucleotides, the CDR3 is TGTGCCAGCTCACCCCGACAGGGAGGCGAGCAGTACTTC. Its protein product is CASSPRQGGEQYF.

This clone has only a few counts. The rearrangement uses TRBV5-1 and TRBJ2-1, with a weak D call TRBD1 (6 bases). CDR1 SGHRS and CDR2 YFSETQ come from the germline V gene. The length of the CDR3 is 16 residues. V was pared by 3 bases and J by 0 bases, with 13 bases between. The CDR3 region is CASSSVGRGSYNEQFF. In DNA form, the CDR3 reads TGCGCCAGCAGCTCGGTCGGCAGGGGCTCCTACAATGAGCAGTTCTTC.

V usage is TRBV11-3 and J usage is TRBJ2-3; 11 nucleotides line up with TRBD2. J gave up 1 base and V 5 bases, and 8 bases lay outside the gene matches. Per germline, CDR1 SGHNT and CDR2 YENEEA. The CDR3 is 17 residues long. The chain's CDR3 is CASSPFNSGGGTDTQYF. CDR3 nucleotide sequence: TGTGCCAGCAGCCCTTTCAATAGCGGGGGGGGCACAGATACGCAGTATTTT.

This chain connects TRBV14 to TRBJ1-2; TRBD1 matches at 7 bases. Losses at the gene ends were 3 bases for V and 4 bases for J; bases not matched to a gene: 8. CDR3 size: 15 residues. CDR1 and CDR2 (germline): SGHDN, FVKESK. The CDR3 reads CASSHPRQGLYGYTF. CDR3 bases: TGTGCCAGCAGCCACCCACGACAGGGTCTCTATGGCTACACCTTC.

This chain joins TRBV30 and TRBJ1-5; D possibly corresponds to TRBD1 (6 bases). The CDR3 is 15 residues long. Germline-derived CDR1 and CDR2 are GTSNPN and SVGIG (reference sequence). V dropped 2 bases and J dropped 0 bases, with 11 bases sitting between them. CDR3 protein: CAWSLGHNSNQPQHF. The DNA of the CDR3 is TGTGCCTGGAGTCTGGGACACAATAGCAATCAGCCCCAGCATTTT.

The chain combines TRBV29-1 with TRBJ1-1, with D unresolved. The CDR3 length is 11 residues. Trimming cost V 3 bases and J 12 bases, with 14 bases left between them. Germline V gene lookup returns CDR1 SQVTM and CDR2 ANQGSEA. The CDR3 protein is CSVDTTRGPFF. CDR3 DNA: TGCAGCGTTGATACAACCCGAGGGCCTTTCTTT.